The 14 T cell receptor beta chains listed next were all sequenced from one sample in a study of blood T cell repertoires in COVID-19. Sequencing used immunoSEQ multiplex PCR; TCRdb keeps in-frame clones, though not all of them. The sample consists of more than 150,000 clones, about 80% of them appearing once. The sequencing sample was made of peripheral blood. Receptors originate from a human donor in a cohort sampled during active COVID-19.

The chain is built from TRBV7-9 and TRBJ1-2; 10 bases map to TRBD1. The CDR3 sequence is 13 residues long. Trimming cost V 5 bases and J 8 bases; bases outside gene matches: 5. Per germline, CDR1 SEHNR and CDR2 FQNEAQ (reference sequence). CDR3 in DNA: TGTGCCAGCAGCGGGGGACAGGGGAGCGGCTACACCTTC. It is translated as CASSGGQGSGYTF.

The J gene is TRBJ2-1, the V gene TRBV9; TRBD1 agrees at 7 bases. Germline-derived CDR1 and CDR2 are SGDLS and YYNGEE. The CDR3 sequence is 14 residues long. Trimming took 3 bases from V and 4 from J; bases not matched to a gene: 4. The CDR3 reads CASSAGTVYNEQFF. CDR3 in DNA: TGTGCCAGCAGCGCCGGGACAGTTTACAATGAGCAGTTCTTC.

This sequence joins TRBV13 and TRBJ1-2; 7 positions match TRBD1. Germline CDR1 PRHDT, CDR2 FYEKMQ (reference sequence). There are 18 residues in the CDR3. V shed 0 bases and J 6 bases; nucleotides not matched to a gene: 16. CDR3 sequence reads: CASSLGQGGEGASDGYTF. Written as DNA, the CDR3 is TGTGCCAGCAGCTTAGGCCAGGGGGGAGAGGGGGCATCGGATGGCTACACCTTC.

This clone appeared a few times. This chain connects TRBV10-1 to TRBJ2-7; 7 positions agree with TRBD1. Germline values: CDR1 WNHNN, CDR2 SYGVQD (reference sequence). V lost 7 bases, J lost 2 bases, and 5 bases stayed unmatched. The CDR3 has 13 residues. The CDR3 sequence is CASTGTATYEQYF. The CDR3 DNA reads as TGCGCCAGCACCGGGACAGCAACCTACGAGCAGTACTTC.

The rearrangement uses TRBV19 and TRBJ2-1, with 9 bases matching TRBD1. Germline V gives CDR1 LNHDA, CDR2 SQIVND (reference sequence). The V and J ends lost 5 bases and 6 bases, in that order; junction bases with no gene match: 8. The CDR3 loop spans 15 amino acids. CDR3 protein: CASSPPGTGINEQFF. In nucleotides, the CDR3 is TGTGCCAGTAGTCCCCCCGGGACAGGGATCAATGAGCAGTTCTTC.

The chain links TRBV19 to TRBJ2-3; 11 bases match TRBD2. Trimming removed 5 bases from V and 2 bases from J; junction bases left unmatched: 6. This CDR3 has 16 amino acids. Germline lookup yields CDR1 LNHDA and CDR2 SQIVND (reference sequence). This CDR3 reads CASSASTSGDTDTQYF. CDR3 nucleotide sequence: TGTGCCAGTAGTGCCTCGACTAGCGGGGACACAGATACGCAGTATTTT.

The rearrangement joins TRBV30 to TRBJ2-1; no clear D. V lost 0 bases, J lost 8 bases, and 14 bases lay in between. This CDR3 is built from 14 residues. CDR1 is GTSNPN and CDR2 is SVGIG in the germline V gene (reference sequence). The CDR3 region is CAWSVHSLGDEQFF. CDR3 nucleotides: TGTGCCTGGAGTGTCCATTCACTGGGCGATGAGCAGTTCTTC.

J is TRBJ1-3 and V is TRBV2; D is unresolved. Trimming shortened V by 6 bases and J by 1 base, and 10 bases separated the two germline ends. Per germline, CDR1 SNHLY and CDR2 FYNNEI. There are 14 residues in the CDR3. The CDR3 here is CASRAMISGNTIYF. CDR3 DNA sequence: TGTGCCAGCAGAGCAATGATTTCTGGAAACACCATATATTTT.

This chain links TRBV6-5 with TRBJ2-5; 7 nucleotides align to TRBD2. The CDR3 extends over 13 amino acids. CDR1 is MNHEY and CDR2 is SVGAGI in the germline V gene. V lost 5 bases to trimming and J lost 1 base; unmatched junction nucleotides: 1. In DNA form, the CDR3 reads TGTGCCAGCAGTCCTAGCGGCCAAGAGACCCAGTACTTC. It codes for CASSPSGQETQYF.

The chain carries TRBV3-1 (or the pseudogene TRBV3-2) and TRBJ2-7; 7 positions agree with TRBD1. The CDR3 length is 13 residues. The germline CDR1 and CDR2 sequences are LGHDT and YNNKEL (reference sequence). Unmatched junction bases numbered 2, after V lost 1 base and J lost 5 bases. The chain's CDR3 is CASSQGDRDEQYF. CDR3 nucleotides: TGTGCCAGCAGCCAAGGCGACAGGGACGAGCAGTACTTC.

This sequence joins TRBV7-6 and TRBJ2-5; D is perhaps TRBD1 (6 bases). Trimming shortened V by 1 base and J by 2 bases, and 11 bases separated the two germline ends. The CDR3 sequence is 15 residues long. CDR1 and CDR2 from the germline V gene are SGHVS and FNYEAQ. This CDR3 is CASSLEDRFQETQYF. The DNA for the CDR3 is TGTGCCAGCAGCTTAGAAGACAGGTTTCAAGAGACCCAGTACTTC.

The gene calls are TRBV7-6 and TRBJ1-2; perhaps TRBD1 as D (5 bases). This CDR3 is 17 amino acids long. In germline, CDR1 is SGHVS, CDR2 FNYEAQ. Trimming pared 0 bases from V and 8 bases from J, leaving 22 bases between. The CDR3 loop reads CASSLAGGGRPFEGYTF. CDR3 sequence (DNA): TGTGCCAGCAGCTTAGCGGGGGGAGGCAGGCCTTTTGAGGGCTACACCTTC.

The CDR3 DNA sequence: TGTGCCAGCAGCAGGGACAGGAACTACGAGCAGTACTTC. Translated, it gives CASSRDRNYEQYF. The chain joins TRBV27 to TRBJ2-7, with 8 bases matching TRBD1. Germline V lookup: CDR1 MNHEY, CDR2 SMNVEV (reference sequence). This CDR3 has 13 residues. The V gene end was trimmed by 6 bases and the J gene end by 3 bases; junction bases not matched to a gene: 4.

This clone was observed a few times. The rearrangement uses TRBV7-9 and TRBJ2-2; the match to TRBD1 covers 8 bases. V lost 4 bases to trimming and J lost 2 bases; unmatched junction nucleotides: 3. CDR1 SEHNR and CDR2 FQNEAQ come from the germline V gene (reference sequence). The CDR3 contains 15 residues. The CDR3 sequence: CASSSGQVNTGELFF. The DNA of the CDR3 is TGTGCCAGCAGCTCGGGACAGGTCAACACCGGGGAGCTGTTTTTT.